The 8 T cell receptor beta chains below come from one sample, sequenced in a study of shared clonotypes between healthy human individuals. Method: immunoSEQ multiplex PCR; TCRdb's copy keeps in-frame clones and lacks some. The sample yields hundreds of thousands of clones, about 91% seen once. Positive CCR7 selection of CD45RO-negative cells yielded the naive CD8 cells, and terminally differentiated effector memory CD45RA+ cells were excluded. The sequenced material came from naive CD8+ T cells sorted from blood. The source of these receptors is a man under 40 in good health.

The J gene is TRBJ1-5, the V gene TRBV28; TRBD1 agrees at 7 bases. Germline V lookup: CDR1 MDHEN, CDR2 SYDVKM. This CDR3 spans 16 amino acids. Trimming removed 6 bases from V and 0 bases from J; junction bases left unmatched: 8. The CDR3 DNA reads TGTGCCAGCAGCCGTAGACAGGGCCTTAGCAATCAGCCCCAGCATTTT. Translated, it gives CASSRRQGLSNQPQHF.

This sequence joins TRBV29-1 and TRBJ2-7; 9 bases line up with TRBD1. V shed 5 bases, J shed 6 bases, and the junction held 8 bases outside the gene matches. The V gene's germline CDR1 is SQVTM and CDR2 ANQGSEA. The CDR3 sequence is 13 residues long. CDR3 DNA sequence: TGCAGCGTTTTCGGGACAGGGTCCGGCGAGCAGTACTTC. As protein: CSVFGTGSGEQYF.

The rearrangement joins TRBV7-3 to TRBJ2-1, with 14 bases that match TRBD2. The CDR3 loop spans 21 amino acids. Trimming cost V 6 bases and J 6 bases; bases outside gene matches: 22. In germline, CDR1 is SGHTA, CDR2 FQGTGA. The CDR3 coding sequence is TGTGCCAGCAGTCCGAAGGGGGGACTAGCGGGAGTTTTGAAGCCAGGCAATGAGCAGTTCTTC. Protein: CASSPKGGLAGVLKPGNEQFF. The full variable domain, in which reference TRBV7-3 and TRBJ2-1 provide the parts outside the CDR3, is GAGVSQTPSNKVTEKGKYVELRCDPISGHTALYWYRQSLGQGPEFLIYFQGTGAADDSGLPNDRFFAVRPEGSVSTLKIQRTERGDSAVYLCASSPKGGLAGVLKPGNEQFFGPGTRLTVL.

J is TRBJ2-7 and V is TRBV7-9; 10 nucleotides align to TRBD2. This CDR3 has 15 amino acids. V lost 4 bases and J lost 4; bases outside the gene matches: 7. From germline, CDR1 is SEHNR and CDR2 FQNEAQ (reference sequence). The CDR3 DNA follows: TGTGCCAGCAGCTCCCATCTAGCGGGAGAATACGAGCAGTACTTC. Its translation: CASSSHLAGEYEQYF.

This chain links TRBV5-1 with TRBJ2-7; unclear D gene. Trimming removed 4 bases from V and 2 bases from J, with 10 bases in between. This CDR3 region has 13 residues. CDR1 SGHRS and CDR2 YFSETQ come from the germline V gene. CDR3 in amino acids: CASSVGPTYEQYF. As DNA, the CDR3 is TGCGCCAGCAGCGTCGGGCCGACCTACGAGCAGTACTTC.

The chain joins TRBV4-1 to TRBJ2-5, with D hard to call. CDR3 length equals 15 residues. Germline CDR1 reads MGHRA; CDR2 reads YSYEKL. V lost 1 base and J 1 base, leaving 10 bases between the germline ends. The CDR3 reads CASSQVLARQETQYF. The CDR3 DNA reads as TGCGCCAGCAGCCAAGTATTAGCTCGCCAAGAGACCCAGTACTTC.

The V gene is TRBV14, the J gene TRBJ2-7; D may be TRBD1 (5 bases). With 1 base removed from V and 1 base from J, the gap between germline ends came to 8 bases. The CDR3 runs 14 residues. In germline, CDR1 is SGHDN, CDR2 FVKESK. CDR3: CASSQVDSSYEQYF. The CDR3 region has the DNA TGTGCCAGCAGCCAAGTTGACAGTTCCTACGAGCAGTACTTC. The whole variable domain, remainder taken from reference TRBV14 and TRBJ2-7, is EAGVTQFPSHSVIEKGQTVTLRCDPISGHDNLYWYRRVMGKEIKFLLHFVKESKQDESGMPNNRFLAERTGGTYSTLKVQPAELEDSGVYFCASSQVDSSYEQYFGPGTRLTVT.

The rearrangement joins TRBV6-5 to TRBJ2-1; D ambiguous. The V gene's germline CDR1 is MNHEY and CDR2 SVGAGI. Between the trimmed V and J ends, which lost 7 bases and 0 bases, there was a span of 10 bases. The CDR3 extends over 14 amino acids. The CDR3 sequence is CASTTSSSYNEQFF. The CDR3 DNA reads TGTGCCAGCACCACGAGTAGCTCCTACAATGAGCAGTTCTTC.